This entry lists 3 T cell receptor beta chains sequenced from one sample in a study of blood T cell repertoires in COVID-19. Sequenced by immunoSEQ multiplex PCR; TCRdb stores in-frame clones only, minus some. The sample records around 180,000 clones, just under 80% being singletons. The sequenced material came from peripheral blood. The receptor set was obtained from an older man with active or convalescent COVID-19.

This chain connects TRBV6-1 to TRBJ1-1; TRBD1 might be the D (6 bases). This CDR3 is built from 14 residues. The V gene lost 2 bases and the J gene lost 0 bases, with 7 bases spanning the gap. Germline assignment: CDR1 MNHNS and CDR2 SASEGT. CDR3 residues: CASSEYRVNTEAFF. The CDR3 nucleotides read TGTGCCAGCAGTGAATACAGGGTGAACACTGAAGCTTTCTTT.

The rearrangement joins TRBV6-5 to TRBJ2-3; 9 bases map to TRBD1. With 4 bases clipped from V and 8 bases from J, the junction kept 10 bases outside the gene matches. Germline values: CDR1 MNHEY, CDR2 SVGAGI. This CDR3 has 15 residues. CDR3 protein: CASSSGTGRAGTQYF. The CDR3 DNA reads as TGTGCCAGCAGTTCCGGGACAGGGCGGGCGGGTACGCAGTATTTT.

The rearrangement links TRBV4-1 to TRBJ1-1, with 7 bases aligning to TRBD1. V lost 2 bases to trimming and J lost 5 bases; unmatched junction nucleotides: 8. The germline V gene has CDR1 MGHRA and CDR2 YSYEKL. The CDR3 contains 15 residues. The CDR3: CASSQNTGVGTEAFF. Written as DNA, the CDR3 is TGCGCCAGCAGCCAAAATACAGGGGTTGGAACTGAAGCTTTCTTT.